What follows are 24 T cell receptor beta chains derived from one specimen sequenced in a study of blood T cell repertoires in COVID-19 (dated by TCRdb to 2018 to 2021). Receptor amplification or capture employed the immunoSEQ multiplex PCR assay. The table comes from immuneACCESS by way of TCRdb, which keeps in-frame sequences with V and J called. Part of the clones is missing from these tables; in studies checked, under half for an unresolved V gene and the rest for unknown reasons. The sample records more than 200,000 clones, approximately 83% of which are singletons. The leading ten clones occupy about 10% of the sample. Material for sequencing was peripheral blood. These receptors all stem from a man of 80 years or more with acute or convalescent COVID-19.

This sequence joins TRBV2 and TRBJ1-6; D remains ambiguous. CDR3 length equals 13 residues. Germline V CDR1 and CDR2: SNHLY, FYNNEI. Trimming stripped 6 bases from V and 10 bases from J, with 13 bases between. In nucleotides, the CDR3 is TGTGCCAGCAGCCTCGGGGTTAGATCACCCCTCCACTTT. Residues: CASSLGVRSPLHF.

This chain joins TRBV19 and TRBJ2-1; TRBD2 matches at 9 bases. V lost 3 bases, J lost 0 bases, and 12 bases stayed unmatched. Germline CDR1 LNHDA, CDR2 SQIVND (reference sequence). CDR3 length: 19 residues. The CDR3 nucleotides are TGTGCCAGTAGTATGGCTAGCGGGGCCCGCTTGAGCTCCTACAATGAGCAGTTCTTC. It codes for CASSMASGARLSSYNEQFF.

V and J are TRBV27 and TRBJ2-6; a weak D match, TRBD1 (5 bases). Deletions cut 5 bases from V and 4 bases from J, with 27 bases between. The CDR3 has 20 amino acids. The V gene's germline CDR1 is MNHEY and CDR2 SMNVEV (reference sequence). CDR3 residues: CASSLDKGRITPYGANVLTF. The CDR3 DNA follows: TGTGCCAGCAGTCTTGACAAGGGGCGTATTACTCCGTACGGGGCCAACGTCCTGACTTTC.

The chain is built from TRBV6-6 and TRBJ1-5, with TRBD1 identical over 11 bases. In germline, CDR1 is MNHNY, CDR2 SVGAGI (reference sequence). Trimming removed 6 bases from V and 3 bases from J; junction bases left unmatched: 7. The CDR3 length is 16 residues. The CDR3 loop is CASSPGQGANNQPQHF. In DNA, the CDR3 is TGTGCCAGCAGCCCCGGACAGGGGGCAAACAATCAGCCCCAGCATTTT.

Only one count was recorded for this clone. V and J are TRBV6-5 and TRBJ2-7, with D possibly being TRBD1 (5 bases). With 5 bases removed from V and 4 bases from J, the gap between germline ends came to 12 bases. CDR1 and CDR2 from the germline V gene are MNHEY and SVGAGI. This CDR3 comprises 13 residues. The CDR3, as DNA: TGTGCCAGCAGTCGGGCAGGGCGTTACGAGCAGTACTTC. It is translated as CASSRAGRYEQYF.

V usage is TRBV5-1 and J usage is TRBJ2-1; tentative D call: TRBD2 (6 bases). The germline V gene encodes CDR1 SGHRS and CDR2 YFSETQ. The CDR3 has 15 residues. Trimming removed 4 bases from V and 4 bases from J, with 15 bases in between. The CDR3 loop reads CASSLYAGPYNEQFF. For the CDR3, the DNA is TGCGCCAGCAGCCTGTACGCGGGACCGTACAATGAGCAGTTCTTC.

V is TRBV5-6 and J is TRBJ1-5, with 10 nucleotides matching TRBD1. The CDR3 extends over 16 amino acids. CDR1 and CDR2 from the germline V gene are SGHDT and YYEEEE. V lost 2 bases and J lost 3; bases outside the gene matches: 5. CDR3 sequence: CASSFRGTGANQPQHF. For the CDR3, the DNA is TGTGCCAGCAGCTTCAGGGGGACAGGGGCCAATCAGCCCCAGCATTTT.

The rearrangement uses TRBV25-1 and TRBJ2-1; 8 nucleotides line up with TRBD1. Germline CDR1 is MGHDK and CDR2 is SYGVNS. The CDR3 totals 16 residues. With 3 bases clipped from V and 8 bases from J, the junction kept 12 bases outside the gene matches. CDR3 nucleotide sequence: TGTGCCAGCAGTGACTTCCGGACAGGGCCCTCGGATGAGCAGTTCTTC. Its translation is CASSDFRTGPSDEQFF. The whole variable domain, remainder taken from reference TRBV25-1 and TRBJ2-1, is EADIYQTPRYLVIGTGKKITLECSQTMGHDKMYWYQQDPGMELHLIHYSYGVNSTEKGDLSSESTVSRIRTEHFPLTLESARPSHTSQYLCASSDFRTGPSDEQFFGPGTRLTVL.

This clone appeared many times. This chain joins TRBV6-6 and TRBJ1-4; maybe TRBD1 (5 bases). This CDR3 has 15 residues. The V gene's germline CDR1 is MNHNY and CDR2 SVGAGI (reference sequence). V was clipped by 0 bases and J by 3 bases, with 8 bases between them. CDR3 DNA sequence: TGTGCCAGCAGTTACTCCGGGGGAGCTAATGAAAAACTGTTTTTT. It yields the protein CASSYSGGANEKLFF.

The V and J genes are TRBV11-1 and TRBJ2-4, with D possibly matching TRBD2 (5 bases). Trimming took off 8 bases at V and 5 bases at J, with 13 bases between the two ends. Germline V gene lookup returns CDR1 SGHAT and CDR2 FQDESV (reference sequence). The CDR3 runs to 13 residues. The CDR3 here is CASSRRAENIQYF. The CDR3 nucleotides are TGTGCCAGCTCTCGGCGGGCTGAAAACATTCAGTACTTC. Variable domain in full (rest from reference TRBV11-1 and TRBJ2-4): EAEVAQSPRYKITEKSQAVAFWCDPISGHATLYWYRQILGQGPELLVQFQDESVVDDSQLPKDRFSAERLKGVDSTLKIQPAELGDSAMYLCASSRRAENIQYFGAGTRLSVL.

The chain uses TRBV6-5 and TRBJ1-1, with D possibly TRBD1 on 6 matching bases. From germline, CDR1 is MNHEY and CDR2 SVGAGI. This CDR3 contains 14 residues. Between the trimmed V and J ends, which lost 6 bases and 3 bases, there was a span of 14 bases. This CDR3 reads CASRKPSGDTEAFF. In DNA form, the CDR3 reads TGTGCCAGCAGGAAACCCTCAGGGGACACTGAAGCTTTCTTT.

The V gene is TRBV5-1, the J gene TRBJ2-1; D gene uncertain. V shed 0 bases and J shed 6 bases, with 10 bases lying between them. This CDR3 has 14 amino acids. CDR1 and CDR2 from the germline V gene are SGHRS and YFSETQ. This chain's CDR3 is CASSLEQWANEQFF. The CDR3 nucleotides read TGCGCCAGCAGCTTGGAACAGTGGGCCAATGAGCAGTTCTTC.

This chain uses TRBV6-6 with TRBJ1-2; TRBD1 aligns across 8 bases. The V segment lost 4 bases and the J segment 4 bases; nucleotides outside the gene matches: 2. The CDR3 spans 13 residues. Germline V CDR1 and CDR2: MNHNY, SVGAGI (reference sequence). The CDR3 spells CASSSGQVYGYTF. CDR3 DNA sequence: TGTGCCAGCAGTTCGGGACAGGTCTATGGCTACACCTTC.

CDR3 amino acids: CASSPAPGQRENNEQFF. DNA of the CDR3: TGTGCCAGCTCACCTGCCCCCGGACAGCGGGAGAACAATGAGCAGTTCTTC. V and J are TRBV18 and TRBJ2-1; 8 bases agree with TRBD2. CDR3 length: 17 residues. CDR1 and CDR2 from the germline V gene are KGHSH and LQKENI. After removal of 3 bases from V and 5 bases from J, the junction contained 12 bases not matched to a gene.

The chain combines TRBV5-4 with TRBJ2-7; TRBD2 is a possible D gene (6 bases). V was cut by 0 bases and J by 1 base, with 11 bases left in between. CDR3 length: 15 residues. CDR1 SGHNT and CDR2 YYREEE come from the germline V gene (reference sequence). The CDR3 DNA reads TGTGCCAGCAGCTTGGACGGGGGAAGTTCCTACGAGCAGTACTTC. Translation: CASSLDGGSSYEQYF. The variable domain in full, completed from reference TRBV5-4 and TRBJ2-7, reads ETGVTQSPTHLIKTRGQQVTLRCSSQSGHNTVSWYQQALGQGPQFIFQYYREEENGRGNFPPRFSGLQFPNYSSELNVNALELDDSALYLCASSLDGGSSYEQYFGPGTRLTVT.

The chain couples TRBV3-1 (or the pseudogene TRBV3-2) to TRBJ1-3; the match to TRBD1 covers 8 bases. From germline, CDR1 is LGHDT and CDR2 YNNKEL (reference sequence). The CDR3 contains 15 residues. Trimming took 5 bases from V and 4 from J; bases not matched to a gene: 7. The CDR3 nucleotides are TGTGCCAGCAGCGCCAGGGGGCCGCGCGGAAACACCATATATTTT. Its protein product is CASSARGPRGNTIYF.

The chain couples TRBV5-1 to TRBJ2-2; TRBD2 is a possible D gene (5 bases). The CDR3 covers 15 residues. Germline V lookup: CDR1 SGHRS, CDR2 YFSETQ. V shed 4 bases and J shed 0 bases, with 10 bases lying between them. In DNA, the CDR3 is TGCGCCAGCAGCCCCGGGAACGCGAACACCGGGGAGCTGTTTTTT. Its protein is CASSPGNANTGELFF.

The rearrangement joins TRBV11-2 to TRBJ2-3; D gene ambiguous. Germline CDR1 and CDR2: SGHAT and FQNNGV. CDR3 length: 13 amino acids. The V and J ends lost 1 base and 5 bases respectively, with 7 bases between them. The CDR3 here is CASSLGRRDTQYF. CDR3 nucleotides: TGTGCCAGCAGCTTAGGCAGGCGAGATACGCAGTATTTT.

The V call is TRBV3-1 (or the pseudogene TRBV3-2), the J call TRBJ1-2; D uncertain. V lost 3 bases to trimming and J lost 7 bases, with 6 bases between them. The CDR3 covers 11 residues. The V gene's germline CDR1 is LGHDT and CDR2 YNNKEL (reference sequence). The CDR3 DNA follows: TGTGCCAGCAGCCAGTTCGGTGGCTACACCTTC. This gives the protein CASSQFGGYTF.

This clone has only one observation. The chain combines TRBV18 with TRBJ1-5; 7 nucleotides line up with TRBD1. This CDR3 has 13 residues. V gave up 3 bases and J gave up 4 bases; unmatched junction bases: 0. From germline, CDR1 is KGHSH and CDR2 LQKENI. CDR3 residues: CASSPGQNQPQHF. CDR3 coding DNA: TGTGCCAGCTCACCGGGACAGAATCAGCCCCAGCATTTT.

CDR3 amino acids: CASRAGTGITDTQYF. The CDR3 DNA reads TGTGCCAGCAGAGCCGGGACAGGAATTACAGATACGCAGTATTTT. The chain joins TRBV7-9 to TRBJ2-3, with 8 bases lining up with TRBD1. The CDR3 runs to 15 residues. The V and J ends lost 6 bases and 3 bases, in that order; junction bases with no gene match: 8. Germline CDR1 SEHNR, CDR2 FQNEAQ (reference sequence). Full variable domain (remainder filled in from reference TRBV7-9 and TRBJ2-3): DTGVSQNPRHKITKRGQNVTFRCDPISEHNRLYWYRQTLGQGPEFLTYFQNEAQLEKSRLLSDRFSAERPKGSFSTLEIQRTEQGDSAMYLCASRAGTGITDTQYFGPGTRLTVL.

The chain recombines TRBV6-2 or TRBV6-3 with TRBJ2-3; TRBD1 agrees at 7 bases. Germline V gene sequence: CDR1 MNHEY, CDR2 SVGEGT. J gave up 6 bases and V 6 bases, and 12 bases lay outside the gene matches. The CDR3 contains 15 residues. This chain's CDR3 is CASSRPGQRFDTQYF. DNA for the CDR3: TGTGCCAGCAGCCGACCGGGACAGAGATTTGATACGCAGTATTTT.

The chain couples TRBV6-4 to TRBJ1-1; D remains ambiguous. The V end lost 3 bases, the J end lost 2 bases, and 7 bases lay between the germline ends. The CDR3 contains 13 residues. CDR1 is MRHNA and CDR2 is SNTAGT in the germline V gene. In DNA, the CDR3 is TGTGCCAGCAGTGAAAAGCCAAACACTGAAGCTTTCTTT. Translating gives CASSEKPNTEAFF.

This clone was counted between two and nine times. The chain couples TRBV5-4 to TRBJ2-7, with 10 bases fitting TRBD1. The V and J ends lost 5 bases and 7 bases, in that order; junction bases with no gene match: 12. The CDR3 has 15 amino acids. Germline CDR1 SGHNT, CDR2 YYREEE (reference sequence). The CDR3 nucleotides read TGTGCCAGCAGTTTCCTAGGGACAGGGGTGAGTGAGCAGTACTTC. This gives the protein CASSFLGTGVSEQYF.